One sample yielded the 20 T cell receptor beta chains listed below, sequenced in a study of shared clonotypes between healthy human individuals. TCRdb keeps only in-frame clones here, not all; method: immunoSEQ multiplex PCR. Of around 1.6 million clones listed, approximately 98% are singletons. Sequencing was performed on naive CD4+ T cells sorted from blood. Subset of the sample: CD45RA+ positively selected. These receptor sequences come from a man aged 25-40 years in good health.

This clone appeared a single time. V gene TRBV9 combines with J gene TRBJ2-7; a weak D match, TRBD1 (5 bases). CDR3 length: 14 residues. Germline assignment: CDR1 SGDLS and CDR2 YYNGEE. Trimming removed 4 bases from V and 3 bases from J, with 14 bases in between. CDR3 coding DNA: TGTGCCAGCAGCCCCCAGGGTGGCAGCTACGAGCAGTACTTC. The encoded protein is CASSPQGGSYEQYF.

The V call is TRBV6-1, the J call TRBJ2-1; the D gene is possibly TRBD1 (6 bases). The V end lost 2 bases, the J end lost 8 bases, and 10 bases lay between the germline ends. The germline V gene has CDR1 MNHNS and CDR2 SASEGT. This CDR3 is built from 13 residues. The CDR3 loop reads CASSEYHRDEQFF. The CDR3 bases are TGTGCCAGCAGTGAATATCACAGGGATGAGCAGTTCTTC.

The sample holds one count of this clone. The chain links TRBV5-4 to TRBJ2-1; D gene uncertain. V gave up 9 bases and J gave up 8 bases, with 18 bases separating them. The germline V gene has CDR1 SGHNT and CDR2 YYREEE (reference sequence). This CDR3 region has 13 residues. The CDR3 coding sequence is TGTGCCACCATAGAACTCGCTAGAGATGAGCAGTTCTTC. Translated, it gives CATIELARDEQFF.

Details on this clone: The same CDR3 can be traced to other DNA sequences in this sample. Here the CDR3 DNA reads TGTGCCAGCAGTTACTCGTCTTCTGGGGCCAACGTCCTGACTTTC. This translates into CASSYSSSGANVLTF. V usage is TRBV6-5 and J usage is TRBJ2-6, with D uncertain. Trimming cost V 0 bases and J 1 base, with 4 bases left between them. The CDR3 sequence is 15 residues long. Germline-derived CDR1 and CDR2 are MNHEY and SVGAGI.

The chain couples TRBV4-3 to TRBJ2-1; 7 bases match TRBD1. V shed 0 bases and J 0 bases; nucleotides not matched to a gene: 5. The CDR3 contains 17 residues. Germline V gives CDR1 LGHNA, CDR2 YSLEER. In DNA, the CDR3 is TGCGCCAGCAGCCAAGACAGGGGGACCTTCTCCTACAATGAGCAGTTCTTC. Its protein is CASSQDRGTFSYNEQFF.

J is TRBJ2-3 and V is TRBV7-8; 8 bases align to TRBD2. The germline CDR1 and CDR2 sequences are SGHVS and FQNEAQ. CDR3 length: 18 residues. V was pared by 0 bases and J by 2 bases, with 10 bases of the junction left unmatched. The CDR3 protein is CASSLAGTSPPSTDTQYF. DNA for the CDR3: TGTGCCAGCAGCTTAGCGGGGACTAGTCCCCCCTCCACAGATACGCAGTATTTT.

The chain combines TRBV18 with TRBJ2-5; the D gene is possibly TRBD2 (5 bases). The germline V gene encodes CDR1 KGHSH and CDR2 LQKENI. CDR3 length equals 13 residues. V lost 5 bases, J lost 5 bases, and 12 bases lay in between. The CDR3: CASSLVGEETQYF. The CDR3 DNA reads TGTGCCAGCTCATTGGTCGGGGAGGAGACCCAGTACTTC.

The V gene is TRBV6-5, the J gene TRBJ2-2, with D unresolved. Germline V lookup: CDR1 MNHEY, CDR2 SVGAGI. Trimming shortened V by 8 bases and J by 4 bases, and 17 bases separated the two germline ends. The CDR3 is 15 residues long. CDR3 sequence: CASSRPTAGTGELFF. The CDR3 DNA reads as TGTGCCAGCTCTCGCCCTACAGCCGGCACCGGGGAGCTGTTTTTT.

The genes are TRBV5-1 and TRBJ2-1; 11 nucleotides match TRBD1. Per germline, CDR1 SGHRS and CDR2 YFSETQ. CDR3 length equals 17 residues. V trimming: 0 bases; J trimming: 7 bases; junction bases outside the gene matches: 9. The CDR3 sequence is CASSLVGQGASDNEQFF. For the CDR3, the DNA is TGCGCCAGCAGCTTGGTTGGACAGGGGGCGTCTGATAATGAGCAGTTCTTC.

The gene calls are TRBV27 and TRBJ2-7; TRBD1 agrees at 7 bases. Germline V gene sequence: CDR1 MNHEY, CDR2 SMNVEV (reference sequence). CDR3 length equals 14 residues. The trim removed 5 bases at V and 0 bases at J, leaving 4 bases unmatched. CDR3 protein: CASSPTGFSYEQYF. The DNA for the CDR3 is TGTGCCAGCAGTCCGACAGGGTTCTCCTACGAGCAGTACTTC.

The chain couples TRBV27 to TRBJ2-7; 10 nucleotides line up with TRBD1. The CDR3 consists of 18 residues. Trimming cost V 3 bases and J 4 bases; bases outside gene matches: 15. Germline values: CDR1 MNHEY, CDR2 SMNVEV (reference sequence). CDR3 loop: CASSFSPASDRGLYEQYF. The CDR3 DNA reads as TGTGCCAGCAGTTTCTCCCCCGCATCCGACAGGGGGCTTTACGAGCAGTACTTC.

The V call is TRBV19, the J call TRBJ2-1; the D gene is possibly TRBD1 (6 bases). The CDR3 runs 15 residues. Germline values: CDR1 LNHDA, CDR2 SQIVND (reference sequence). Trimming took off 3 bases at V and 7 bases at J, with 16 bases between the two ends. DNA for the CDR3: TGTGCCAGTAGTATTCGAGGGGGATTAGGGAATGAGCAGTTCTTC. The encoded protein is CASSIRGGLGNEQFF.

This chain links TRBV2 with TRBJ1-1; maybe TRBD1 (5 bases). Germline V gives CDR1 SNHLY, CDR2 FYNNEI. V was trimmed by 5 bases and J by 2 bases, leaving 15 bases between them. The CDR3 is 15 amino acids. CDR3 amino acids: CASSSIKGDNTEAFF. The DNA of the CDR3 is TGTGCCAGCAGTAGCATAAAAGGGGATAACACTGAAGCTTTCTTT.

This sequence joins TRBV28 and TRBJ1-1; D gene uncertain. Between the trimmed V and J ends, which lost 6 bases and 6 bases, there was a span of 23 bases. This CDR3 spans 16 amino acids. CDR1 is MDHEN and CDR2 is SYDVKM in the germline V gene. CDR3 in amino acids: CASRDAKVGWVAEAFF. In nucleotides, the CDR3 is TGTGCCAGCAGAGACGCGAAGGTGGGCTGGGTCGCTGAAGCTTTCTTT. Together with reference TRBV28 and TRBJ1-1, the CDR3 gives the full variable domain: DVKVTQSSRYLVKRTGEKVFLECVQDMDHENMFWYRQDPGLGLRLIYFSYDVKMKEKGDIPEGYSVSREKKERFSLILESASTNQTSMYLCASRDAKVGWVAEAFFGQGTRLTVV.

The gene calls are TRBV5-1 and TRBJ1-3, with 9 bases matching TRBD1. Germline V gene lookup returns CDR1 SGHRS and CDR2 YFSETQ. This CDR3 region has 17 residues. Trimming at V came to 4 bases and at J to 8 bases, leaving 16 bases not matched to a gene. In DNA, the CDR3 is TGCGCCAGCAGCATGCGACAGGGGGTCGTTTCCCGAGACACCATATATTTT. Its translation: CASSMRQGVVSRDTIYF.

V is TRBV5-6 and J is TRBJ1-1, with 7 bases lining up with TRBD1. The CDR3 is made up of 13 amino acids. Germline lookup yields CDR1 SGHDT and CDR2 YYEEEE. With V trimmed by 1 base and J by 7 bases, 4 bases remained unmatched. CDR3 bases: TGTGCCAGCAGCTTGAGAGGGGGCAGTGAAGCTTTCTTT. This encodes CASSLRGGSEAFF. Combining the CDR3 with reference TRBV5-6 and TRBJ1-1 gives the whole variable domain DAGVTQSPTHLIKTRGQQVTLRCSPKSGHDTVSWYQQALGQGPQFIFQYYEEEERQRGNFPDRFSGHQFPNYSSELNVNALLLGDSALYLCASSLRGGSEAFFGQGTRLTVV.

V usage is TRBV18 and J usage is TRBJ2-7; TRBD1 matches at 10 bases. V shed 6 bases and J 5 bases; nucleotides not matched to a gene: 10. The CDR3 contains 15 residues. Looked up from germline, CDR1 is KGHSH and CDR2 is LQKENI. CDR3 coding DNA: TGTGCCAGCTCTCCCAGGGTGGGACAGGGGAACGAGCAGTACTTC. Amino acid sequence: CASSPRVGQGNEQYF. The full variable domain, with the rest looked up from reference TRBV18 and TRBJ2-7, is NAGVMQNPRHLVRRRGQEARLRCSPMKGHSHVYWYRQLPEEGLKFMVYLQKENIIDESGMPKERFSAEFPKEGPSILRIQQVVRGDSAAYFCASSPRVGQGNEQYFGPGTRLTVT.

This chain connects TRBV19 to TRBJ1-2; D ambiguous. The V gene's germline CDR1 is LNHDA and CDR2 SQIVND (reference sequence). Trimming stripped 6 bases from V and 8 bases from J, with 13 bases between. The CDR3 is 12 residues long. CDR3 amino acids: CASSPTSRGYTF. CDR3 bases: TGTGCCAGTAGCCCGACCTCGCGGGGCTACACCTTC. Full variable domain (outside the CDR3, taken from reference TRBV19 and TRBJ1-2): DGGITQSPKYLFRKEGQNVTLSCEQNLNHDAMYWYRQDPGQGLRLIYYSQIVNDFQKGDIAEGYSVSREKKESFPLTVTSAQKNPTAFYLCASSPTSRGYTFGSGTRLTVV.

With respect to this clone: At the DNA level, this CDR3 is encoded by other sequences in the same sample as well. Written as DNA, the CDR3 is TGCAGTGCGGGCCCGGGGGAGACCCAGTACTTC. Protein sequence: CSAGPGETQYF. The rearrangement uses TRBV20-1 and TRBJ2-5, with D perhaps TRBD2 (5 bases). The CDR3 covers 11 residues. Trimming shortened V by 6 bases and J by 5 bases, and 10 bases separated the two germline ends. Germline CDR1 DFQATT, CDR2 SNEGSKA (reference sequence).

This clone appeared once. The J gene is TRBJ2-1, the V gene TRBV10-1; D gene uncertain. Germline values: CDR1 WNHNN, CDR2 SYGVQD (reference sequence). Trimming pared 2 bases from V and 9 bases from J, leaving 11 bases between. This CDR3 is 13 amino acids long. CDR3 in DNA: TGCGCCAGCAGTGAGACACTTCCCCCTGAGCAGTTCTTC. Translated: CASSETLPPEQFF.